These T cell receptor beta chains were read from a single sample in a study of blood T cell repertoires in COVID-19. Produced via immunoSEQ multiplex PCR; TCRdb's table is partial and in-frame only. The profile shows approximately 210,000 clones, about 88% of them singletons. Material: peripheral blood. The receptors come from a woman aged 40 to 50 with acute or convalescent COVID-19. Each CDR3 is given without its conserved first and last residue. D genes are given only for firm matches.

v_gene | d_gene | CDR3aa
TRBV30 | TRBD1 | AWSRQGDQPQH
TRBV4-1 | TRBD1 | ASSQDRGSEAF
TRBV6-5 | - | ASSLQGYGYT
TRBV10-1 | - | ASSESRRSLNKEAF
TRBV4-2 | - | ASSQVRGSGANVLT
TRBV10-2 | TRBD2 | ASSRTSGGADTQY
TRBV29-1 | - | SVNLGANYGYT
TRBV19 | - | ASTHPRSRDTEAF
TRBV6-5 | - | AIAQGNRNQPQH
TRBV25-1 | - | ASSEIGPAFTNEKLF
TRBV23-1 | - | ASSQSVGPGDRINFTLGWKVLF
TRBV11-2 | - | ASSSGYRRHNEQF
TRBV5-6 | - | ASSLGGGGYT
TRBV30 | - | ASGSPRAAF
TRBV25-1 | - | ASSSRDGYT
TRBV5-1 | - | ASSLDRGANTEAF
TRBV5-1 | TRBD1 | ASSQGQETEAF